This T cell receptor (beta chain) stems from a study of blood T cell repertoires in COVID-19. Study background: Sites across the United States, Italy and Spain contributed samples from acute and convalescent COVID-19. From T cells, B-cell-depleted T cells, or PBMCs came the material, which was cDNA or gDNA.

As processed by the authors: Quantification of nucleated cells was approximated via reference gene primer amplification. The assay was immunoSEQ multiplex PCR, and TCRdb's table has in-frame clones only and misses some. The V and J calls and the clone size are those of that table, but D and trimming were determined from the DNA. The sample records 35,000 or so clones, around nine tenths being singletons. Germline CDR1 is MDHEN and CDR2 is SYDVKM. The trim removed 5 bases at V and 1 base at J, leaving 10 bases unmatched. The CDR3 runs to 16 residues. The sequenced material came from peripheral blood. The TCR comes from a human donor in a cohort sampled during active COVID-19. The gene calls are TRBV28 and TRBJ2-7, with TRBD2 matching 8 bases. CDR3: CASSPVRLALSYEQYF. The DNA of the CDR3 is TGTGCCAGCAGTCCCGTTCGACTAGCGCTGTCCTACGAGCAGTACTTC.